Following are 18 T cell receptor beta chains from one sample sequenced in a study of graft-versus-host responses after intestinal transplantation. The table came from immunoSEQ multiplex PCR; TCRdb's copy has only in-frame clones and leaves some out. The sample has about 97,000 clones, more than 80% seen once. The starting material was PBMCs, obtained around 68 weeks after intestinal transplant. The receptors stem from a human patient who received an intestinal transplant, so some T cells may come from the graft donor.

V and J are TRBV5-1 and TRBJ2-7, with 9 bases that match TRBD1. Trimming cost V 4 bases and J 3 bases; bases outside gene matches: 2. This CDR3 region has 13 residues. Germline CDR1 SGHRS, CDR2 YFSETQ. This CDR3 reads CASSQDRGYEQYF. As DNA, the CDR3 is TGCGCCAGCAGCCAGGACAGGGGCTACGAGCAGTACTTC.

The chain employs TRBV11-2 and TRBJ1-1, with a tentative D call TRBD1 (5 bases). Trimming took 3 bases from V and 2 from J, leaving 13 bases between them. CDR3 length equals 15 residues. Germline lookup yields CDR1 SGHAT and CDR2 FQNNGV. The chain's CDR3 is CASSFPDRTNTEAFF. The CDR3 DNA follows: TGTGCCAGCAGCTTCCCCGACAGAACTAACACTGAAGCTTTCTTT.

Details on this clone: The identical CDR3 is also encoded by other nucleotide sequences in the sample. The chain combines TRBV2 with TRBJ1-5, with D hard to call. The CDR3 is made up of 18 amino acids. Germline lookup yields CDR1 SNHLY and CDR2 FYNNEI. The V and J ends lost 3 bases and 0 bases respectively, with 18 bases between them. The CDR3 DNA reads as TGTGCCAGCAGTGATCCAAGGATAGGGCTATATAGCAATCAGCCCCAGCATTTT. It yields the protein CASSDPRIGLYSNQPQHF.

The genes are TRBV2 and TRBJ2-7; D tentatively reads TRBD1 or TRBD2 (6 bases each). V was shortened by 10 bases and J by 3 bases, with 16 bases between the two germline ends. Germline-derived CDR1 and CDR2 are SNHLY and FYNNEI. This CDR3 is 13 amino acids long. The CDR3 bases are TGTGCCACGAACAGGGAGGTCCTCTACGAGCAGTACTTC. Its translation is CATNREVLYEQYF. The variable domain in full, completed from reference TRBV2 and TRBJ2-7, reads EPEVTQTPSHQVTQMGQEVILRCVPISNHLYFYWYRQILGQKVEFLVSFYNNEISEKSEIFDDQFSVERPDGSNFTLKIRSTKLEDSAMYFCATNREVLYEQYFGPGTRLTVT.

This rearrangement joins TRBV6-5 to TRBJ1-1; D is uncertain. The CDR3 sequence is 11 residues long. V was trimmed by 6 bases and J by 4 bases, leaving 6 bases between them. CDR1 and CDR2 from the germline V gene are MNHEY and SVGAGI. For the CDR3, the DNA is TGTGCCAGCAGGGGAGGCACTGAAGCTTTCTTT. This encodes CASRGGTEAFF.

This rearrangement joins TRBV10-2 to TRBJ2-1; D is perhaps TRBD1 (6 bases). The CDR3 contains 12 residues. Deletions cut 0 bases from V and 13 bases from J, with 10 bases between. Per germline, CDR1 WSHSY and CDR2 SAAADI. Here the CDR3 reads CASSESKQGQFF. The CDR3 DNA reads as TGCGCCAGCAGTGAGTCGAAACAGGGACAGTTCTTC.

CDR3 nucleotide sequence: TGCAGCGTTGTAGAGGTTCCCGGGGAGCTGTTTTTT. This gives the protein CSVVEVPGELFF. The gene calls are TRBV29-1 and TRBJ2-2; D not resolved. In germline, CDR1 is SQVTM, CDR2 ANQGSEA. V was shortened by 4 bases and J by 6 bases, with 9 bases between the two germline ends. CDR3 size: 12 residues.

In DNA, the CDR3 is TGTGCCAGCAACCGTGGTAGCGGGGTCCAAGAGACCCAGTACTTC. Encoded protein: CASNRGSGVQETQYF. The chain employs TRBV7-8 and TRBJ2-5; TRBD2 aligns across 8 bases. CDR1 and CDR2 from the germline V gene are SGHVS and FQNEAQ. After removal of 7 bases from V and 1 base from J, the junction contained 8 bases not matched to a gene. The CDR3 extends over 15 amino acids. Combining the CDR3 with reference TRBV7-8 and TRBJ2-5 gives the whole variable domain GAGVSQSPRYKVAKRGQDVALRCDPISGHVSLFWYQQALGQGPEFLTYFQNEAQLDKSGLPSDRFFAERPEGSVSTLKIQRTQQEDSAVYLCASNRGSGVQETQYFGPGTRLLVL.

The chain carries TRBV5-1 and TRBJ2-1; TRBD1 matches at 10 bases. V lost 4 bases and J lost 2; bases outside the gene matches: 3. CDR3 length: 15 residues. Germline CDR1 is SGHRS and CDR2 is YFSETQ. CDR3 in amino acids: CASSLDRGPYNEQFF. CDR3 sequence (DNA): TGCGCCAGCAGCCTAGACAGGGGGCCCTACAATGAGCAGTTCTTC.

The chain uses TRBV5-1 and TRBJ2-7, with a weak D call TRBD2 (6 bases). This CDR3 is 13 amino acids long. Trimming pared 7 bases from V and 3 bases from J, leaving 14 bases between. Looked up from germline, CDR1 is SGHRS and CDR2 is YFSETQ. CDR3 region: CASAQEGGYEQYF. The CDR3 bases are TGCGCCAGCGCCCAGGAGGGCGGCTACGAGCAGTACTTC.

CDR3 in amino acids: CASSGRPGQGTQNTEAFF. The CDR3 DNA sequence: TGCGCCAGCAGTGGCCGCCCGGGACAGGGGACACAGAACACTGAAGCTTTCTTT. The chain couples TRBV10-2 to TRBJ1-1; TRBD1 aligns across 10 bases. V shed 4 bases and J 1 base; nucleotides not matched to a gene: 12. The CDR3 runs to 18 residues. Germline lookup yields CDR1 WSHSY and CDR2 SAAADI.

The CDR3 nucleotides are TGTGCCAGTAGGGAGGGTGGGGCCGTCAATCAGCCCCAGCATTTT. Amino acids: CASREGGAVNQPQHF. The chain couples TRBV2 to TRBJ1-5; D may be TRBD1 (5 bases). This CDR3 contains 15 residues. Germline V gene sequence: CDR1 SNHLY, CDR2 FYNNEI. V lost 9 bases and J lost 3, with 18 bases in between.

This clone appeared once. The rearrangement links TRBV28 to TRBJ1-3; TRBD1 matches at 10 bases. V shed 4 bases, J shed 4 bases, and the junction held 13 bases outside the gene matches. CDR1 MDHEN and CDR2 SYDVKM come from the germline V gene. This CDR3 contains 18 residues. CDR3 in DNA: TGTGCCAGCAGTTCCGGGACAGGGGTAACAGTAATAGGAAACACCATATATTTT. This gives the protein CASSSGTGVTVIGNTIYF.

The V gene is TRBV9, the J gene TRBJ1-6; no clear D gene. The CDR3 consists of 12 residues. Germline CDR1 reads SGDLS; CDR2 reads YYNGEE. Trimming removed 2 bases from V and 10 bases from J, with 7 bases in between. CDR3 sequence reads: CASSVGGSPLHF. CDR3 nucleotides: TGTGCCAGCAGCGTTGGAGGATCACCCCTCCACTTT.

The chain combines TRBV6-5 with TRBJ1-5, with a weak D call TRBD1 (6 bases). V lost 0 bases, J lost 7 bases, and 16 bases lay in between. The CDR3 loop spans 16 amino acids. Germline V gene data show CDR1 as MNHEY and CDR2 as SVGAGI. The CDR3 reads CASSYSSPGQGQPQHF. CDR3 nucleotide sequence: TGTGCCAGCAGTTACTCGTCGCCAGGGCAGGGGCAGCCCCAGCATTTT.

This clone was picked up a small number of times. CDR3 DNA: TGTGCCATCAGTGTGAGGGGGGATCCCCTCTATGGCTACACCTTC. This translates into CAISVRGDPLYGYTF. The V call is TRBV10-3, the J call TRBJ1-2; D may be TRBD1 (6 bases). Trimming left V 4 bases short and J 4 bases short, with 16 bases between. The CDR3 sequence is 15 residues long. Per the germline V gene, CDR1 is ENHRY and CDR2 is SYGVKD.

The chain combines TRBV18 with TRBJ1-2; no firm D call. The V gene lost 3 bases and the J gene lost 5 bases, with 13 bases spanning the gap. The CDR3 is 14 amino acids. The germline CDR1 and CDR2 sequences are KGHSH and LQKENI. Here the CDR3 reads CASSPRGLNYGYTF. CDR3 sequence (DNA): TGTGCCAGCTCACCTCGGGGTCTTAATTATGGCTACACCTTC.

This chain's CDR3 is CASSSLAGASNGYTF. CDR3 bases: TGTGCCAGCAGCTCCCTCGCAGGCGCAAGTAATGGCTACACCTTC. The chain recombines TRBV7-3 with TRBJ1-2; unclear D gene. V lost 4 bases and J 6 bases, leaving 18 bases between the germline ends. This CDR3 has 15 residues. In germline, CDR1 is SGHTA, CDR2 FQGTGA.